The clone carrying this T cell receptor (beta chain) was seen at least ten times. Trimming stripped 4 bases from V and 6 bases from J, with 25 bases between. This CDR3 has 18 amino acids. The V gene's germline CDR1 is DFQATT and CDR2 SNEGSKA (reference sequence). These data come from a study of neurological immune-mediated disorders. cDNA synthesis was performed by 5'RACE with 10-nucleotide random UMIs. TCRdb re-derived calls from the 5' RACE reads in MiXCR, one entry per CDR3 protein. The top ten clones hold approximately 7% of a sample with 60,000 or so distinct CDR3 sequences, roughly 3.5% of them seen once.

The source is a woman aged 55 to 70 with multiple sclerosis. The specimen sequenced was PBMCs. The chain uses TRBV20-1 and TRBJ1-6; tentatively, D is TRBD1 (6 bases). CDR3 in DNA: TGCAGTGCTACCGGACTAGAACAGGGTCCCTTTTTTAATTCACCCCTCCACTTT. The encoded protein is CSATGLEQGPFFNSPLHF.